This TCR beta chain was captured in a study of blood T cell repertoires in COVID-19. In the study overall: Samples taken during acute and convalescent COVID-19 were collected in the United States, Italy and Spain.

Looked up from germline, CDR1 is MNHEY and CDR2 is SMNVEV (reference sequence). Trimming removed 5 bases from V and 1 base from J; junction bases left unmatched: 7. This CDR3 region has 16 residues. Sequencing used immunoSEQ multiplex PCR; TCRdb keeps in-frame clones, though not all of them. The table includes about 75,000 clones, less than 85% detected once. This chain connects TRBV27 to TRBJ1-1, with 10 positions matching TRBD1. Sequenced sample: peripheral blood. The receptor comes from a human donor with acute or convalescent COVID-19. The donor label of this sample is uncertain. As DNA, the CDR3 is TGTGCCAGCAGTCCGACAGGGGGCGGTGGGAACACTGAAGCTTTCTTT. It codes for CASSPTGGGGNTEAFF.